The 20 T cell receptor beta chains presented below share a single source sample, sequenced in a study of early T cells in non-severe SARS-CoV-2 infection. One entry per CDR3 protein results from TCRdb running MiXCR on the 5' RACE reads. The data hold 60,000 or so distinct CDR3 sequences, with around an eighth observed a single time. The material was whole blood, obtained at baseline. These receptors originate from an adult who was a healthcare worker with PCR-confirmed SARS-CoV-2 infection or an uninfected control (not recorded which).

By share, this clonotype counts as medium-sized. The genes are TRBV7-2 and TRBJ2-3; perhaps TRBD2 as D (7 bases). The CDR3 length is 16 residues. Germline CDR1 is SGHTA and CDR2 is FQGNSA. V was shortened by 5 bases and J by 2 bases, with 17 bases between the two germline ends. CDR3 protein: CASSLLGGESTDTQYF. The CDR3 DNA reads TGTGCCAGCAGCCTCTTAGGGGGGGAATCCACAGATACGCAGTATTTT.

In its sample, this clonotype was seen many times. The chain uses TRBV20-1 and TRBJ2-6, with 7 bases that match TRBD2. Trimming removed 6 bases from V and 0 bases from J; junction bases left unmatched: 2. The CDR3 is 14 amino acids. Germline V gene lookup returns CDR1 DFQATT and CDR2 SNEGSKA (reference sequence). In DNA, the CDR3 is TGCAGTGCCAGCGGGAACTCTGGGGCCAACGTCCTGACTTTC. This translates into CSASGNSGANVLTF.

This clonotype was counted only a few times. The V gene is TRBV13, the J gene TRBJ1-6, with D perhaps TRBD1 (6 bases). Germline lookup yields CDR1 PRHDT and CDR2 FYEKMQ (reference sequence). V dropped 1 base and J dropped 11 bases, with 12 bases sitting between them. The CDR3 runs to 14 residues. The CDR3 loop reads CASSLAQGRTPLHF. For the CDR3, the DNA is TGTGCCAGCAGCTTAGCACAGGGCCGGACACCCCTCCACTTT.

The V gene is TRBV7-2, the J gene TRBJ2-5, with D tentatively TRBD1 or TRBD2 (6 bases each). The CDR3 extends over 14 amino acids. Germline CDR1 SGHTA, CDR2 FQGNSA. Trimming stripped 5 bases from V and 5 bases from J, with 15 bases between. CDR3 protein: CASSPDVGGETQYF. As DNA, the CDR3 is TGTGCCAGCAGCCCAGATGTAGGGGGGGAGACCCAGTACTTC.

The genes are TRBV10-1 and TRBJ2-7; D is perhaps TRBD2 (5 bases). Germline values: CDR1 WNHNN, CDR2 SYGVQD (reference sequence). The CDR3 has 10 residues. CDR3 sequence: CAPGTYEQYF. Here the CDR3 DNA reads TGCGCGCCGGGGACCTACGAGCAGTACTTC.

The J gene is TRBJ2-2, the V gene TRBV7-2; possible D gene TRBD2, 5 bases. CDR3 length equals 14 residues. Germline lookup yields CDR1 SGHTA and CDR2 FQGNSA. V was pared by 5 bases and J by 5 bases, with 12 bases between. The CDR3 reads CASSPRTGTGELFF. The CDR3, as DNA: TGTGCCAGCAGCCCCCGGACGGGGACCGGGGAGCTGTTTTTT.

In this sample, this clonotype turned up many times. The V gene is TRBV19, the J gene TRBJ2-3, with 7 bases fitting TRBD2. J gave up 2 bases and V 4 bases, and 9 bases lay outside the gene matches. Germline V CDR1 and CDR2: LNHDA, SQIVND (reference sequence). This CDR3 is built from 16 residues. CDR3 protein: CASSRGTTPNTDTQYF. CDR3 nucleotide sequence: TGTGCCAGTAGTAGGGGGACTACTCCGAACACAGATACGCAGTATTTT.

This clonotype was counted between two and nine times. The chain couples TRBV29-1 to TRBJ1-1; D is unclear. The CDR3 contains 12 residues. Germline V CDR1 and CDR2: SQVTM, ANQGSEA. In DNA form, the CDR3 reads TGCAGGGTTCGGGGAGTTGGCACTGAAGCTTTCTTT. Translating gives CRVRGVGTEAFF.

The chain couples TRBV21-1 to TRBJ2-7; whether TRBD1, the table's D call, matches the DNA was not checked. TRBV21-1 is shown as a pseudogene. This CDR3 region has 15 residues. CDR3 residues: CASSKEGAASYEQYF. In DNA form, the CDR3 reads TGTGCCAGCAGCAAGGAAGGGGCGGCCTCCTACGAGCAGTACTTC.

The chain has TRBV3-1 and TRBJ2-1; no clear D. This CDR3 spans 13 amino acids. Trimming removed 0 bases from V and 12 bases from J, with 12 bases in between. Per germline, CDR1 LGHDT and CDR2 YNNKEL (reference sequence). The CDR3 sequence: CASSQDRAPRQFF. The DNA of the CDR3 is TGTGCCAGCAGCCAAGATAGGGCACCCAGGCAGTTCTTC.

This clonotype was seen at least ten times. The V call is TRBV7-8, the J call TRBJ2-7; D is uncertain. Germline CDR1 reads SGHVS; CDR2 reads FQNEAQ. Trimming took off 4 bases at V and 0 bases at J, with 7 bases between the two ends. The CDR3 totals 13 residues. The DNA for the CDR3 is TGTGCCAGCAGCTACATAAGCTCCTACGAGCAGTACTTC. Its protein is CASSYISSYEQYF.

In this sample, this clonotype turned up a few times. The V gene is TRBV2, the J gene TRBJ2-2; tentative D call: TRBD1 (5 bases). This CDR3 comprises 14 residues. Germline loops: CDR1 SNHLY, CDR2 FYNNEI. Trimming stripped 4 bases from V and 1 base from J, with 7 bases between. CDR3 region: CASSATENTGELFF. The CDR3 DNA is TGTGCCAGCAGTGCGACAGAGAACACCGGGGAGCTGTTTTTT.

This sequence joins TRBV20-1 and TRBJ1-1; 7 bases fit TRBD1. Per the germline V gene, CDR1 is DFQATT and CDR2 is SNEGSKA (reference sequence). The CDR3 length is 14 residues. Trimming at V came to 0 bases and at J to 4 bases, leaving 5 bases not matched to a gene. This CDR3 reads CSARDNRGSTEAFF. Here the CDR3 DNA reads TGCAGTGCTAGAGATAACAGGGGAAGCACTGAAGCTTTCTTT.

A remark on this clonotype: One end of the junction varies from germline; a read error may be responsible. The rearrangement links TRBV7-8 to TRBJ2-2; D unresolved. This CDR3 has 12 amino acids. Germline V CDR1 and CDR2: SGHVS, FQNEAQ. Here the CDR3 DNA reads TGTGCCAGCAGCTTCAACATCGGGGAGCTGTTTTTT. Its translation is CASSFNIGELFF.

This clonotype turned up a few times. V gene TRBV19 combines with J gene TRBJ2-7, with 7 bases matching TRBD2. V gave up 7 bases and J gave up 0 bases; unmatched junction bases: 6. Germline CDR1 LNHDA, CDR2 SQIVND (reference sequence). The CDR3 extends over 14 amino acids. DNA of the CDR3: TGTGCCAGTAAATCCCTAGCGGCCTCCTACGAGCAGTACTTC. It is translated as CASKSLAASYEQYF.

This clonotype was seen a handful of times. The CDR3, as DNA: TGTGCCAGCAGCCACCTCAGCTGGCCAGGCGGTACCGGGGAGCTGTTTTTT. It translates to CASSHLSWPGGTGELFF. J is TRBJ2-2 and V is TRBV11-3; unclear D gene. CDR3 size: 17 residues. The germline V gene encodes CDR1 SGHNT and CDR2 YENEEA. Trimming took 5 bases from V and 5 from J, leaving 21 bases between them.

This clonotype was recorded at least ten times. J is TRBJ1-5 and V is TRBV29-1, with D possibly being TRBD1 (5 bases). V dropped 5 bases and J dropped 5 bases, with 10 bases sitting between them. Per germline, CDR1 SQVTM and CDR2 ANQGSEA. The CDR3 is 12 amino acids. CDR3 sequence (DNA): TGCAGCGTTTGGGACGGCGATCAGCCCCAGCATTTT. As protein: CSVWDGDQPQHF.

CDR3 DNA: TGCGCCAGCAGCCCGGGCCTGTTGGTGTACTATGGCTACACCTTC. As protein: CASSPGLLVYYGYTF. The gene calls are TRBV5-1 and TRBJ1-2; D gene uncertain. Per the germline V gene, CDR1 is SGHRS and CDR2 is YFSETQ. Trimming stripped 4 bases from V and 3 bases from J, with 16 bases between. The CDR3 runs 15 residues.

V usage is TRBV7-9 and J usage is TRBJ1-1; D gene ambiguous. From germline, CDR1 is SEHNR and CDR2 FQNEAQ (reference sequence). Trimming stripped 6 bases from V and 0 bases from J, with 2 bases between. This CDR3 region has 11 residues. Here the CDR3 reads CASRLNTEAFF. The DNA for the CDR3 is TGTGCCAGCAGATTGAACACTGAAGCTTTCTTT.

By share of the sample, this clonotype is medium-sized. The V gene is TRBV20-1, the J gene TRBJ2-1; TRBD2 matches at 11 bases. V was clipped by 6 bases and J by 5 bases; unmatched bases: 24. Per the germline V gene, CDR1 is DFQATT and CDR2 is SNEGSKA (reference sequence). The CDR3 loop spans 20 amino acids. The CDR3 protein is CSATLKWGTSGTPRHNEQFF. CDR3 DNA sequence: TGCAGTGCAACCTTAAAATGGGGGACTAGCGGAACACCGCGGCACAATGAGCAGTTCTTC.